Following are 10 T cell receptor beta chains from one sample sequenced in a study of blood T cell repertoires in COVID-19. Clones were read by immunoSEQ multiplex PCR, and TCRdb kept only the in-frame ones, dropping some. The sample contains 70,000 to 95,000 clones, 84% of which appear only once. The source material was peripheral blood. The receptors shown here come from a woman aged 45-65 years with acute or convalescent COVID-19.

This chain joins TRBV5-1 and TRBJ2-3; a possible D gene is TRBD2 (5 bases). The CDR3 covers 16 residues. Germline values: CDR1 SGHRS, CDR2 YFSETQ. Trimming took 4 bases from V and 0 from J, leaving 15 bases between them. CDR3 loop: CASSQGRGDSTDTQYF. CDR3 bases: TGCGCCAGCAGCCAAGGTCGGGGAGATAGCACAGATACGCAGTATTTT. The variable domain in full, completed from reference TRBV5-1 and TRBJ2-3, reads KAGVTQTPRYLIKTRGQQVTLSCSPISGHRSVSWYQQTPGQGLQFLFEYFSETQRNKGNFPGRFSGRQFSNSRSEMNVSTLELGDSALYLCASSQGRGDSTDTQYFGPGTRLTVL.

This clone appeared a few times. The CDR3 DNA reads TGTGCCAGCAGTGAATTTACGACTAGCGGGTCCTACGAGCAGTACTTC. Amino acid sequence: CASSEFTTSGSYEQYF. The rearrangement uses TRBV25-1 and TRBJ2-7, with 10 positions matching TRBD2. V was pared by 1 base and J by 1 base, with 4 bases of the junction left unmatched. There are 16 residues in the CDR3. Germline V gives CDR1 MGHDK, CDR2 SYGVNS.

The rearrangement joins TRBV19 to TRBJ1-4, with TRBD1 matching over 8 bases. V shed 3 bases and J 8 bases; nucleotides not matched to a gene: 5. Germline V lookup: CDR1 LNHDA, CDR2 SQIVND (reference sequence). The CDR3 spans 14 residues. The CDR3 sequence is CASSIGTGREKLFF. The CDR3 DNA sequence: TGTGCCAGTAGTATCGGGACAGGTCGGGAAAAACTGTTTTTT.

This clone was observed a single time. The J gene is TRBJ2-5, the V gene TRBV7-8; D might be TRBD2 (6 bases). V was clipped by 3 bases and J by 2 bases, with 13 bases between them. CDR3 length equals 15 residues. Germline V gene sequence: CDR1 SGHVS, CDR2 FQNEAQ. CDR3 amino acids: CASSFLLALQETQYF. The DNA for the CDR3 is TGTGCCAGCAGCTTCCTTCTAGCGTTACAAGAGACCCAGTACTTC.

This chain links TRBV4-3 with TRBJ2-7, with 8 bases matching TRBD2. The length of the CDR3 is 15 residues. The junction had 5 bases not matched to a gene; V was cut back by 1 base and J by 3 bases. Looked up from germline, CDR1 is LGHNA and CDR2 is YSLEER. As DNA, the CDR3 is TGCGCCAGCAGCCAAGGGATAGCGGGGAGCTACGAGCAGTACTTC. Protein: CASSQGIAGSYEQYF.

The chain joins TRBV10-3 to TRBJ2-1; TRBD2 agrees at 10 bases. The CDR3 is 15 residues long. The ends lost 6 bases at V and 5 bases at J; junction bases unmatched: 7. Germline CDR1 ENHRY, CDR2 SYGVKD. In DNA, the CDR3 is TGTGCCATCAGCCTCGGACTAGCGGCCAACAATGAGCAGTTCTTC. It yields the protein CAISLGLAANNEQFF.

This chain links TRBV7-9 with TRBJ2-1; TRBD2 might be the D (5 bases). CDR1 SEHNR and CDR2 FQNEAQ come from the germline V gene (reference sequence). Deletions cut 7 bases from V and 5 bases from J, with 18 bases between. The length of the CDR3 is 15 residues. In nucleotides, the CDR3 is TGTGCCAGCACCATTGGGTACAGCGGCGACAATGAGCAGTTCTTC. Translating it yields CASTIGYSGDNEQFF.

This chain links TRBV19 with TRBJ2-2; D unresolved. Between the trimmed V and J ends, which lost 3 bases and 1 base, there was a span of 6 bases. This CDR3 spans 14 amino acids. Per germline, CDR1 LNHDA and CDR2 SQIVND (reference sequence). The DNA of the CDR3 is TGTGCCAGTAGTATTCGACAGAACACCGGGGAGCTGTTTTTT. Amino acid sequence: CASSIRQNTGELFF.

This clone appeared a single time. The V gene is TRBV28, the J gene TRBJ2-7, with 8 bases identical to TRBD1. Losses at the gene ends were 6 bases for V and 0 bases for J; bases not matched to a gene: 7. Germline CDR1 and CDR2: MDHEN and SYDVKM. This CDR3 is 15 amino acids long. In DNA, the CDR3 is TGTGCCAGCAGAACCACTGGACAGGGCTCCTACGAGCAGTACTTC. It codes for CASRTTGQGSYEQYF.

A few counts support this clone. J is TRBJ2-1 and V is TRBV15, with 9 bases fitting TRBD2. CDR3 length: 17 amino acids. Germline CDR1 LNHNV, CDR2 YYDKDF (reference sequence). With V trimmed by 3 bases and J by 6 bases, 12 bases remained unmatched. CDR3 sequence reads: CATSRSILAGLRNEQFF. The CDR3 DNA reads as TGTGCCACCAGCAGGAGCATACTAGCGGGTCTTCGCAATGAGCAGTTCTTC.